A selection of T cell receptor beta chains follows, all from one sample in a study of blood T cell repertoires in COVID-19. Measured with immunoSEQ multiplex PCR; TCRdb has only the in-frame clones, and not every one. This table has roughly 200,000 clones, roughly 89% appearing once. Material for sequencing was PBMCs or T cells enriched from blood (not recorded which). The receptors shown here come from a man younger than 35 with acute COVID-19. Each CDR3 is given with its conserved first and last residue. The D gene is left open where the match is weak. Expanded clones get a size class; other rows say once, few or many, or leave the size out.

>TRBD1|TRBV7-3|NA|TRBJ2-7
CASSIPRQGAVFLYEQYF
TGTGCCAGCAGCATCCCGCGACAGGGGGCCGTTTTTTTGTACGAGCAGTACTTC
>TRBD1|TRBV4-1|NA|TRBJ1-2
CASGGTDPSYGYTF
TGCGCCTCTGGTGGGACAGATCCCTCCTATGGCTACACCTTC
>TRBD2|TRBV18|NA|TRBJ2-1
CASSGKPGLAMLF
TGTGCCAGCTCAGGTAAACCGGGACTAGCTATGCTCTTC
>TRBD1|TRBV30|NA|TRBJ2-7
CAWSNSGYRGYEQYF
TGTGCCTGGAGTAACTCCGGGTACAGGGGTTACGAGCAGTACTTC
>TRBD2|TRBV24-1|NA|TRBJ2-1
CATSEASGRASNEQFF
TGTGCCACCAGTGAAGCTAGCGGGAGGGCCTCCAATGAGCAGTTCTTC
>TRBD1|TRBV13|NA|TRBJ2-2
CASSDGQGSTGELFF
TGTGCCAGCAGCGACGGACAGGGGAGCACCGGGGAGCTGTTTTTT
>NA|TRBV6-1|NA|TRBJ2-3
CASSEAAGLTDTQYF
TGTGCCAGCAGTGAAGCGGCCGGACTCACAGATACGCAGTATTTT
>NA|TRBV28|NA|TRBJ1-2
CASSLRTVGYTF
TGTGCCAGCAGTCTCAGGACAGTTGGCTACACCTTC
>TRBD1|TRBV11-2|NA|TRBJ1-5
CASSVDRGGNQPQHF
TGTGCCAGCAGCGTTGACAGGGGTGGCAATCAGCCCCAGCATTTT
>NA|TRBV6-5|NA|TRBJ1-1
CASSQYGQLNTEAFF
TGTGCCAGCAGTCAGTACGGACAGTTGAACACTGAAGCTTTCTTT
>NA|TRBV5-8|NA|TRBJ1-2
CASSSAGDYGYTF
TGTGCCAGCAGCTCCGCAGGGGACTATGGCTACACCTTC
>NA|TRBV27|NA|TRBJ1-2
CASSLQGGNYGYTF
TGTGCCAGCAGTTTACAGGGTGGGAACTATGGCTACACCTTC
>TRBD1|TRBV11-2|NA|TRBJ2-6
CASSPDRGGANVLTF
TGTGCCAGCAGTCCGGACAGGGGTGGGGCCAACGTCCTGACTTTC
>NA|TRBV28|once|TRBJ2-7
CASSFKAGYAYEQYF
TGTGCCAGCAGTTTTAAGGCAGGGTACGCCTACGAGCAGTACTTC
>TRBD2|TRBV7-2|NA|TRBJ2-5
CASSSRLARQETQYF
TGTGCCAGCAGCTCCCGACTAGCGCGCCAAGAGACCCAGTACTTC
>NA|TRBV6-2/TRBV6-3|NA|TRBJ2-2
CASSSLGSTGELFF
TGTGCCAGCAGTTCACTAGGATCTACCGGGGAGCTGTTTTTT
>NA|TRBV9|NA|TRBJ2-5
CASSPRQGGETQYF
TGTGCCAGCAGCCCGAGGCAGGGTGGAGAGACCCAGTACTTC
>NA|TRBV6-6|few|TRBJ1-5
CASSHSGEGRQPQHF
TGTGCCAGCAGTCACTCCGGGGAGGGGCGGCAGCCCCAGCATTTT
>TRBD1|TRBV7-9|NA|TRBJ1-3
CASSLARVGDRASGNTIYF
TGTGCCAGCAGCTTAGCGCGAGTTGGGGACAGGGCCTCTGGAAACACCATATATTTT
>NA|TRBV2|NA|TRBJ1-6
CASIPENNSPLHF
TGTGCCAGCATCCCAGAAAATAATTCACCCCTCCACTTT
>NA|TRBV11-3|NA|TRBJ2-7
CASSLAQEASYEQYF
TGTGCCAGCAGCTTAGCCCAGGAGGCGTCCTACGAGCAGTACTTC
>NA|TRBV5-5|NA|TRBJ2-2
CASSNDRSTGELFF
TGTGCCAGCAGCAATGACAGGTCGACCGGGGAGCTGTTTTTT
>TRBD1|TRBV7-9|NA|TRBJ1-2
CASRGGNYGYTF
TGTGCCAGCAGAGGGGGCAACTATGGCTACACCTTC
>TRBD2|TRBV7-9|NA|TRBJ2-7
CASSHQREGPFEQYF
TGTGCCAGCAGCCACCAGCGGGAGGGCCCTTTTGAGCAGTACTTC
>TRBD2|TRBV4-1|NA|TRBJ2-1
CASSQVFGGSGRGNEQFF
TGCGCCAGCAGCCAGGTTTTTGGAGGTAGCGGGAGGGGAAATGAGCAGTTCTTC
>NA|TRBV11-2|NA|TRBJ1-2
CASRTTAMSNYGYTF
TGTGCCAGCAGGACGACAGCTATGTCTAACTATGGCTACACCTTC
>TRBD2|TRBV28|NA|TRBJ2-7
CASSLRGVSYEQYF
TGTGCCAGCAGTTTACGGGGGGTCTCCTACGAGCAGTACTTC
>NA|TRBV21-1|once|TRBJ1-5
CASMDRGPYSNQPQHF
TGTGCCAGCATGGACAGGGGGCCTTATAGCAATCAGCCCCAGCATTTT
>NA|TRBV12-3/TRBV12-4|NA|TRBJ2-3
CASSSRDTQYF
TGTGCCAGCAGTTCGCGCGATACGCAGTATTTT
>NA|TRBV11-2|once|TRBJ2-7
CASSSGTYEQYF
TGTGCCAGCAGTTCAGGGACCTACGAGCAGTACTTC
>NA|TRBV7-9|NA|TRBJ2-1
CASSLVAVYNEQFF
TGTGCCAGCAGCTTAGTAGCGGTGTACAATGAGCAGTTCTTC
>TRBD1|TRBV29-1|NA|TRBJ2-5
CSVEGARGRGETQYF
TGCAGCGTTGAAGGGGCCAGGGGGAGAGGAGAGACCCAGTACTTC
>NA|TRBV7-9|NA|TRBJ2-1
CASSPRLPDNEQFF
TGTGCCAGCAGCCCTAGACTGCCAGACAATGAGCAGTTCTTC
>TRBD1|TRBV6-5|NA|TRBJ1-4
CASGTGTNEKLFF
TGTGCCAGTGGGACAGGCACTAATGAAAAACTGTTTTTT
>NA|TRBV2|NA|TRBJ1-1
CASSTGAANTEAFF
TGTGCCAGCAGCACGGGAGCGGCGAACACTGAAGCTTTCTTT
>TRBD2|TRBV4-2|many|TRBJ2-1
CASSHTTSAGHNEQFF
TGTGCCAGCAGCCATACTACTAGCGCCGGCCACAATGAGCAGTTCTTC
>NA|TRBV28|NA|TRBJ2-7
CASSSATIYEQYF
TGTGCCAGCAGCTCGGCGACTATTTACGAGCAGTACTTC
>NA|TRBV28|NA|TRBJ1-2
CASSSLVSGYTF
TGTGCCAGCAGTTCGTTAGTCTCGGGCTACACCTTC
>NA|TRBV29-1|few|TRBJ2-2
CSVVDRSARRGTGELFF
TGCAGCGTTGTGGACCGGTCGGCTAGGCGGGGCACCGGGGAGCTGTTTTTT
>NA|TRBV15|NA|TRBJ1-1
CATSRVDSLRAFF
TGTGCCACCAGCAGAGTCGATAGTCTACGGGCTTTCTTT
>NA|TRBV24-1|few|TRBJ2-2
CATSDFYGGLTGELFF
TGTGCCACCAGTGATTTCTACGGGGGGCTCACCGGGGAGCTGTTTTTT
>TRBD1|TRBV28|NA|TRBJ2-1
CASSPPGQGSGEQFF
TGTGCCAGCAGTCCACCGGGACAGGGGTCGGGTGAGCAGTTCTTC
>TRBD2|TRBV7-9|NA|TRBJ2-1
CASSRTLAGAPDEQFF
TGTGCCAGCAGCCGTACCTTAGCGGGAGCCCCCGATGAGCAGTTCTTC
>NA|TRBV11-3|NA|TRBJ1-4
CASSFPQPPTNEKLFF
TGTGCCAGCAGCTTTCCACAGCCGCCAACTAATGAAAAACTGTTTTTT
>NA|TRBV6-1|once|TRBJ2-5
CASSDRGQETQYF
TGTGCCAGCAGTGACCGGGGCCAAGAGACCCAGTACTTC
>NA|TRBV6-5|NA|TRBJ1-2
CASSPDRGSNYGYTF
TGTGCCAGCAGCCCAGACAGAGGCTCTAACTATGGCTACACCTTC
>NA|TRBV28|NA|TRBJ1-2
CASSPQQVYGYTF
TGTGCCAGCAGCCCTCAACAGGTCTATGGCTACACCTTC
>NA|TRBV27|NA|TRBJ2-7
CASSKMDSPTEQYF
TGTGCCAGCAGTAAAATGGACTCCCCTACCGAGCAGTACTTC
>NA|TRBV29-1|NA|TRBJ1-5
CSVGDNNQPQHF
TGCAGCGTGGGAGACAACAATCAGCCCCAGCATTTT
>NA|TRBV7-6|NA|TRBJ2-5
CASSPSQETQYF
TGTGCCAGCAGCCCTTCCCAAGAGACCCAGTACTTC
>NA|TRBV25-1|NA|TRBJ1-4
CASSPRAGALNEKLFF
TGTGCCAGCAGTCCACGCGCGGGGGCTCTTAATGAAAAACTGTTTTTT
>NA|TRBV13|NA|TRBJ1-1
CASSWTVNTEAFF
TGTGCCAGCAGCTGGACAGTGAACACTGAAGCTTTCTTT
>NA|TRBV11-2|NA|TRBJ2-1
CASSHGGGRSYNEQFF
TGTGCCAGCAGCCACGGAGGTGGGCGCTCCTACAATGAGCAGTTCTTC
>TRBD2|TRBV27|NA|TRBJ2-7
CASSPGTSGYEQYF
TGTGCCAGCAGTCCTGGGACTAGCGGCTACGAGCAGTACTTC
>TRBD1|TRBV2|NA|TRBJ1-5
CASSGEGGGNQPQHF
TGTGCCAGCAGTGGGGAAGGGGGCGGCAATCAGCCCCAGCATTTT
>TRBD2|TRBV24-1|NA|TRBJ2-3
CATSDPSGRSGDTQYF
TGTGCCACCAGTGACCCTAGCGGGAGATCGGGAGATACGCAGTATTTT
>TRBD1|TRBV30|NA|TRBJ1-1
CAWKQGARTEAFF
TGTGCCTGGAAACAGGGGGCGCGGACTGAAGCTTTCTTT